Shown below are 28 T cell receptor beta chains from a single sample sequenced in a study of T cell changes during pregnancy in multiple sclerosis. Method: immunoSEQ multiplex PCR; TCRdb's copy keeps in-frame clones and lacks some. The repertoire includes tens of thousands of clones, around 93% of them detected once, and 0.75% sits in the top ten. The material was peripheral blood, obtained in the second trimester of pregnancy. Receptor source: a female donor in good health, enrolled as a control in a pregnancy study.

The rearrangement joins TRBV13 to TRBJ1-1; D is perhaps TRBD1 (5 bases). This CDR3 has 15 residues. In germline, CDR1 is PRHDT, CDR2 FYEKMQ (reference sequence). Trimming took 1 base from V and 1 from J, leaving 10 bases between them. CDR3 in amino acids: CASSLDRGWNTEAFF. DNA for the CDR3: TGTGCCAGCAGCTTAGATCGGGGGTGGAACACTGAAGCTTTCTTT.

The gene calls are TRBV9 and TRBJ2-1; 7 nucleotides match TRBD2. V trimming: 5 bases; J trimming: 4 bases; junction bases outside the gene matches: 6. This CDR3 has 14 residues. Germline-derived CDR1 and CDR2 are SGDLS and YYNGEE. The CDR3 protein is CASSPGLSYNEQFF. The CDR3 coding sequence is TGTGCCAGCAGTCCGGGACTATCGTACAATGAGCAGTTCTTC. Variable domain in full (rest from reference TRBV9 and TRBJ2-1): DSGVTQTPKHLITATGQRVTLRCSPRSGDLSVYWYQQSLDQGLQFLIQYYNGEERAKGNILERFSAQQFPDLHSELNLSSLELGDSALYFCASSPGLSYNEQFFGPGTRLTVL.

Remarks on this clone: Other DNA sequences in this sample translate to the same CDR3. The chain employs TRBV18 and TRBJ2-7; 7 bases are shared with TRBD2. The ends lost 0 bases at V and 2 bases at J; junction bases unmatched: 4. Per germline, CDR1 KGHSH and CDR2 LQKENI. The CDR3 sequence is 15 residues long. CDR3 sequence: CASSPPGRGAYEQYF. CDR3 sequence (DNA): TGTGCCAGCTCACCACCGGGACGGGGGGCCTACGAGCAGTACTTC.

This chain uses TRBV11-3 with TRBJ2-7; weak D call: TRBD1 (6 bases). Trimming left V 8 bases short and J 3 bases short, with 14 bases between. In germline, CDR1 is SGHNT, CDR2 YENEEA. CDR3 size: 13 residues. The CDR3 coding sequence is TGTGCCAGCCAGGGGTTTGGTTTCTACGAGCAGTACTTC. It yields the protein CASQGFGFYEQYF. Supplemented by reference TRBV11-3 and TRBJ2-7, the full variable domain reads EAGVVQSPRYKIIEKKQPVAFWCNPISGHNTLYWYLQNLGQGPELLIRYENEEAVDDSQLPKDRFSAERLKGVDSTLKIQPAELGDSAVYLCASQGFGFYEQYFGPGTRLTVT.

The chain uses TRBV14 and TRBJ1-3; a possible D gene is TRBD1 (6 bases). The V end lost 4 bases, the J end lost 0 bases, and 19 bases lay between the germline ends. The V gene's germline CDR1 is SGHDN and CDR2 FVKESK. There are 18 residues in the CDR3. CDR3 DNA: TGTGCCAGCAGCCGCAACATGGCGGGGGGCTTCTCTGGAAACACCATATATTTT. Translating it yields CASSRNMAGGFSGNTIYF.

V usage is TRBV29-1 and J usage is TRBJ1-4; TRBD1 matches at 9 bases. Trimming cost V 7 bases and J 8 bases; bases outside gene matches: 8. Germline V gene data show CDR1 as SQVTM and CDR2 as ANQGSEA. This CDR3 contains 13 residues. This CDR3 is CSASTGGQEKLFF. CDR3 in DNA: TGCAGCGCCTCGACAGGGGGGCAAGAAAAACTGTTTTTT.

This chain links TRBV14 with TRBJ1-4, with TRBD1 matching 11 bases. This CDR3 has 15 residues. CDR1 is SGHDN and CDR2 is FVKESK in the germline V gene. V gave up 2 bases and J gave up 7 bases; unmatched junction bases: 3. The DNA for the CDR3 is TGTGCCAGCAGCCAACTGGGACAGGGGGGTGAAAAACTGTTTTTT. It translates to CASSQLGQGGEKLFF.

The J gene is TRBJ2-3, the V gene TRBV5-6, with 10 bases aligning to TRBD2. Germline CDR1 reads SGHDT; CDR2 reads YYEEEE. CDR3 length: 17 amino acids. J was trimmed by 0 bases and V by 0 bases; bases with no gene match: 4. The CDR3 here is CASSLVSSGGSTDTQYF. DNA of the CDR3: TGTGCCAGCAGCTTGGTTAGTAGCGGGGGGAGCACAGATACGCAGTATTTT. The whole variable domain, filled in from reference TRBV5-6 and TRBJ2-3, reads DAGVTQSPTHLIKTRGQQVTLRCSPKSGHDTVSWYQQALGQGPQFIFQYYEEEERQRGNFPDRFSGHQFPNYSSELNVNALLLGDSALYLCASSLVSSGGSTDTQYFGPGTRLTVL.

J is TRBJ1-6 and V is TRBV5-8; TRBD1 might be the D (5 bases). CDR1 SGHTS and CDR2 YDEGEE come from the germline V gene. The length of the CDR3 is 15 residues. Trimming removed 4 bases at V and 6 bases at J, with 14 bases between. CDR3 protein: CASSLQGVINSPLHF. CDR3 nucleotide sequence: TGTGCCAGCAGCCTACAAGGGGTGATTAATTCACCCCTCCACTTT.

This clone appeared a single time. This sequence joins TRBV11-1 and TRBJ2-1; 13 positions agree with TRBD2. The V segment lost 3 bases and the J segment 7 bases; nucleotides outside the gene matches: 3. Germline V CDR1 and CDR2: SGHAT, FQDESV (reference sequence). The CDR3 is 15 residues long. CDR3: CASSLATSGGNEQFF. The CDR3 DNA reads TGTGCCAGCAGCTTGGCGACTAGCGGGGGGAATGAGCAGTTCTTC.

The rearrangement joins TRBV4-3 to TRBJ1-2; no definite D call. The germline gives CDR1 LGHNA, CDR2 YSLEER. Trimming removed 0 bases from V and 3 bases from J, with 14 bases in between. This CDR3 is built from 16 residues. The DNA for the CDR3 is TGCGCCAGCAGCCAAGATGATATCCCTCGCGACTATGGCTACACCTTC. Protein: CASSQDDIPRDYGYTF.

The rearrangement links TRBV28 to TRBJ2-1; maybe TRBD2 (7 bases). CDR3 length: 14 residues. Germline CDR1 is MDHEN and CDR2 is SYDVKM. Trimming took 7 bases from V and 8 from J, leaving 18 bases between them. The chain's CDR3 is CASIGAGAVDEQFF. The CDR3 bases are TGTGCCAGCATCGGGGCGGGGGCCGTCGATGAGCAGTTCTTC.

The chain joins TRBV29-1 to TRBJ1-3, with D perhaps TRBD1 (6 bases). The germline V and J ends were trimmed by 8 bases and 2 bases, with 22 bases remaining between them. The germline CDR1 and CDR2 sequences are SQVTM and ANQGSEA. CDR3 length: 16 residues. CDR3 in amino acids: CSPIILRTVPGNTIYF. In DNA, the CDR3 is TGCAGCCCCATTATATTAAGGACAGTTCCTGGAAACACCATATATTTT.

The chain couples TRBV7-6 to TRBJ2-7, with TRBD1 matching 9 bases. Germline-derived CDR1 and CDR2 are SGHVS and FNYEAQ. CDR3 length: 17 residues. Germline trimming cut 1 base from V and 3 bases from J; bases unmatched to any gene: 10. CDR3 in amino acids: CASSLEGGDRARYEQYF. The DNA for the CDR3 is TGTGCCAGCAGCTTAGAAGGGGGGGACAGGGCGCGCTACGAGCAGTACTTC.

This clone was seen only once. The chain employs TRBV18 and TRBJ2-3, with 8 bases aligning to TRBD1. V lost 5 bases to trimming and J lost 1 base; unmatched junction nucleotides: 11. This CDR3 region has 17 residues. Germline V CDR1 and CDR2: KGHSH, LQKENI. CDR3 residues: CASSFNIGTGGTDTQYF. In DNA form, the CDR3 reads TGTGCCAGCTCATTCAATATCGGGACAGGCGGCACAGATACGCAGTATTTT.

The CDR3 nucleotides are TGTGCCAGCGATCAGACAGGGGGTGCGTACAATGAGCAGTTCTTC. It yields the protein CASDQTGGAYNEQFF. This rearrangement joins TRBV6-1 to TRBJ2-1; TRBD1 matches at 9 bases. The ends lost 8 bases at V and 4 bases at J; junction bases unmatched: 9. CDR3 size: 15 residues. Germline CDR1 and CDR2: MNHNS and SASEGT.

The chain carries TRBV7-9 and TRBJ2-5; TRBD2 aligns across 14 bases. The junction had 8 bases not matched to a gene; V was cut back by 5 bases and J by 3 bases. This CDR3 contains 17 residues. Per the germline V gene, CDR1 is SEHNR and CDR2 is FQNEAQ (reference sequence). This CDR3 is CASSATPGLAGEETQYF. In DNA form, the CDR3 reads TGTGCCAGCAGCGCGACCCCGGGACTAGCGGGGGAAGAGACCCAGTACTTC.

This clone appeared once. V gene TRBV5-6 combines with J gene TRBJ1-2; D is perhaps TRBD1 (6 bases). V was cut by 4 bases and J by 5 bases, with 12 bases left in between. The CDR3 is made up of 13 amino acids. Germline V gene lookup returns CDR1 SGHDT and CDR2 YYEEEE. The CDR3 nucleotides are TGTGCCAGCAGCCCTGGACAGACTTATGGCTACACCTTC. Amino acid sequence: CASSPGQTYGYTF.

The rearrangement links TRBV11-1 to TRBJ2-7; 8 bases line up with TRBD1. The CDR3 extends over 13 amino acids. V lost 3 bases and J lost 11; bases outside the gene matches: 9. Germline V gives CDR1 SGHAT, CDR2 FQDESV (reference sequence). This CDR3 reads CASSFMPGQGEYF. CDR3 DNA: TGTGCCAGCAGCTTTATGCCCGGACAGGGTGAGTACTTC. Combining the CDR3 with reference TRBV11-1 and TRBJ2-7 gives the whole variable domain EAEVAQSPRYKITEKSQAVAFWCDPISGHATLYWYRQILGQGPELLVQFQDESVVDDSQLPKDRFSAERLKGVDSTLKIQPAELGDSAMYLCASSFMPGQGEYFGPGTRLTVT.

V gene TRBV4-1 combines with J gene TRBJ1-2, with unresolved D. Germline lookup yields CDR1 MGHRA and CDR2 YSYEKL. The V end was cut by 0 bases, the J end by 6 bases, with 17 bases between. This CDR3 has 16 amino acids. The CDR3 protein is CASSQEGSRKADGYTF. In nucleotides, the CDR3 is TGCGCCAGCAGCCAAGAAGGGTCAAGGAAAGCGGATGGCTACACCTTC.

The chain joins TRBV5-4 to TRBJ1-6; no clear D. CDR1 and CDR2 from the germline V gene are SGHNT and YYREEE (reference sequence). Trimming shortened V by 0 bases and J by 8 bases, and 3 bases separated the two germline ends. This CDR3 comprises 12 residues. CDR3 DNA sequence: TGTGCCAGCAGCTTGGAGCATTCACCCCTCCACTTT. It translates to CASSLEHSPLHF. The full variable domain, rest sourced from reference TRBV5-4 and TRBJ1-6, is ETGVTQSPTHLIKTRGQQVTLRCSSQSGHNTVSWYQQALGQGPQFIFQYYREEENGRGNFPPRFSGLQFPNYSSELNVNALELDDSALYLCASSLEHSPLHFGNGTRLTVT.

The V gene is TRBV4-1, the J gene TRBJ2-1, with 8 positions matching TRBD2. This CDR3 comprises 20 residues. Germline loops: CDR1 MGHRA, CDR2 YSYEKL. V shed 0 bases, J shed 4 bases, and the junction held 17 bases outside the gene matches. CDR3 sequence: CASSQEGTRAGLGRYNEQFF. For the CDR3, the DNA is TGCGCCAGCAGCCAAGAGGGGACACGGGCGGGACTAGGGAGATACAATGAGCAGTTCTTC.

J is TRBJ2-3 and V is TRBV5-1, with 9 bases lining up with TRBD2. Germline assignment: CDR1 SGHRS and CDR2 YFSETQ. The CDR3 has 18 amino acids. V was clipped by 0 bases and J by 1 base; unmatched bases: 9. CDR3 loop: CASSLVGSGGPGTDTQYF. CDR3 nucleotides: TGCGCCAGCAGCTTGGTGGGTAGCGGGGGCCCCGGCACAGATACGCAGTATTTT.

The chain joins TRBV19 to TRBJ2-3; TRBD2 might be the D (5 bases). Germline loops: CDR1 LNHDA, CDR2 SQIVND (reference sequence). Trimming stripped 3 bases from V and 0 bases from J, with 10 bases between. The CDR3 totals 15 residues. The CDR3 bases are TGTGCCAGTAGTATTCGAGGACTCAGCACAGATACGCAGTATTTT. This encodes CASSIRGLSTDTQYF.

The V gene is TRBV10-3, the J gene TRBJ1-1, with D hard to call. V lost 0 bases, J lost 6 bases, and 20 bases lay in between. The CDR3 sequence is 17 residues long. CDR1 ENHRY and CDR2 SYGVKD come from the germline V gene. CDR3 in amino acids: CAISESVGAGLPAEAFF. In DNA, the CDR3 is TGTGCCATCAGTGAGTCTGTGGGCGCAGGCCTACCTGCTGAAGCTTTCTTT.

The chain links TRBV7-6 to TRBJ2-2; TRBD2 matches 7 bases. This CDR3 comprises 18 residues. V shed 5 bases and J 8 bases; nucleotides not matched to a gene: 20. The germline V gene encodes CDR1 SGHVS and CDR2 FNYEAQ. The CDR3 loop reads CASSHTAGSTKKEGELFF. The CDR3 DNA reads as TGTGCCAGCAGCCATACAGCGGGGAGCACGAAAAAGGAAGGGGAGCTGTTTTTT. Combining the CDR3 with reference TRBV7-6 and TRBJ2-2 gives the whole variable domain GAGVSQSPRYKVTKRGQDVALRCDPISGHVSLYWYRQALGQGPEFLTYFNYEAQQDKSGLPNDRFSAERPEGSISTLTIQRTEQRDSAMYRCASSHTAGSTKKEGELFFGEGSRLTVL.

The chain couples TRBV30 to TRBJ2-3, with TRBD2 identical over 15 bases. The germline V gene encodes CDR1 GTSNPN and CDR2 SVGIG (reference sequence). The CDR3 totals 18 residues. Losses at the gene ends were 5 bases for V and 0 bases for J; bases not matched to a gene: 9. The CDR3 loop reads CAWLGLAGGPTSTDTQYF. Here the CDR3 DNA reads TGTGCCTGGTTGGGACTAGCGGGGGGTCCTACTAGCACAGATACGCAGTATTTT.

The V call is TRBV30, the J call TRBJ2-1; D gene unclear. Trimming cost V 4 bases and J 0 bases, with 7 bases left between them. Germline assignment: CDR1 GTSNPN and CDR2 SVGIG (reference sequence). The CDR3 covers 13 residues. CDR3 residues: CAWTRNSYNEQFF. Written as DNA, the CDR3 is TGTGCCTGGACCAGAAACTCCTACAATGAGCAGTTCTTC.